These 20 T cell receptor beta chains were sequenced from one sample in a study of OX40 agonist ivuxolimab in advanced cancers. TCRdb keeps only in-frame clones here, not all; method: immunoSEQ multiplex PCR. The sample includes fewer than 70,000 clones, 80% to 90% of them seen just once. The source was CD4+ or CD8+ T cells sorted from blood, collected in a trial of the OX40 agonist ivuxolimab. The receptor source for this set is an adult with an advanced solid tumor such as melanoma, head and neck, liver or kidney cancer.

V and J are TRBV11-2 and TRBJ2-5; TRBD2 might be the D (7 bases). Germline-derived CDR1 and CDR2 are SGHAT and FQNNGV. Trimming left V 5 bases short and J 5 bases short, with 18 bases between. The CDR3 sequence is 15 residues long. CDR3 DNA: TGTGCCAGCAGCCCTAGGCAGGGGAGGGGTGAGACCCAGTACTTC. It codes for CASSPRQGRGETQYF.

This chain joins TRBV6-5 and TRBJ1-2; 9 nucleotides align to TRBD1. Germline lookup yields CDR1 MNHEY and CDR2 SVGAGI. This CDR3 region has 14 residues. The ends lost 6 bases at V and 4 bases at J; junction bases unmatched: 6. CDR3 region: CASSLGQGIYGYTF. The CDR3 DNA reads as TGTGCCAGCAGCCTGGGACAGGGCATCTATGGCTACACCTTC.

The chain joins TRBV12-2 to TRBJ2-5. TRBV12-2 is an annotated pseudogene. The CDR3 has 14 residues. CDR3 region: CASRRFLTQETQYF. The CDR3 DNA follows: TGTGCAAGTCGCCGTTTTTTGACCCAAGAGACCCAGTACTTC.

This chain joins TRBV5-4 and TRBJ2-1; no clear D gene. The germline V gene has CDR1 SGHNT and CDR2 YYREEE (reference sequence). CDR3 length equals 13 residues. V lost 4 bases to trimming and J lost 10 bases, with 15 bases between them. CDR3 nucleotides: TGTGCCAGCAGCCTTGGATCGGAACAGGAGCAGTTCTTC. This gives the protein CASSLGSEQEQFF.

The genes are TRBV28 and TRBJ2-7, with D unresolved. Germline CDR1 reads MDHEN; CDR2 reads SYDVKM. Deletions cut 5 bases from V and 3 bases from J, with 5 bases between. The CDR3 sequence is 11 residues long. The CDR3 region is CASSHSYEQYF. The CDR3 DNA sequence: TGTGCCAGCAGTCACAGCTACGAGCAGTACTTC.

The chain joins TRBV7-9 to TRBJ1-2; the match to TRBD1 covers 12 bases. J gave up 8 bases and V 1 base, and 8 bases lay outside the gene matches. CDR3 size: 16 residues. Germline V CDR1 and CDR2: SEHNR, FQNEAQ (reference sequence). The CDR3, as DNA: TGTGCCAGCAGCTTAGTTCCGGGACAGGGGGCTGAGGGCTACACCTTC. Translated: CASSLVPGQGAEGYTF. Full variable domain (outside the CDR3, taken from reference TRBV7-9 and TRBJ1-2): DTGVSQNPRHKITKRGQNVTFRCDPISEHNRLYWYRQTLGQGPEFLTYFQNEAQLEKSRLLSDRFSAERPKGSFSTLEIQRTEQGDSAMYLCASSLVPGQGAEGYTFGSGTRLTVV.

The chain employs TRBV27 and TRBJ1-5; 11 bases are a match to TRBD1. The CDR3 runs to 16 residues. After removal of 5 bases from V and 7 bases from J, the junction contained 10 bases not matched to a gene. Germline V CDR1 and CDR2: MNHEY, SMNVEV (reference sequence). In DNA form, the CDR3 reads TGTGCCAGCAGTAAGTTCCTGGGACAGGGGGTGCAGCCCCAGCATTTT. Translation: CASSKFLGQGVQPQHF.

The gene calls are TRBV5-1 and TRBJ1-1, with 7 bases matching TRBD1. CDR1 SGHRS and CDR2 YFSETQ come from the germline V gene. The CDR3 has 14 residues. J lost 4 bases, V lost 4 bases, and 7 bases had no gene match. The CDR3 protein is CASSPTGWPTEAFF. In DNA, the CDR3 is TGCGCCAGCAGCCCGACAGGGTGGCCCACTGAAGCTTTCTTT.

The chain links TRBV5-1 to TRBJ1-2; 7 nucleotides line up with TRBD1. Germline lookup yields CDR1 SGHRS and CDR2 YFSETQ. After removal of 4 bases from V and 8 bases from J, the junction contained 23 bases not matched to a gene. CDR3 size: 18 residues. The CDR3 region is CASSPEGATNRASGGYTF. Here the CDR3 DNA reads TGCGCCAGCAGCCCCGAGGGGGCGACGAACAGGGCGTCGGGCGGCTACACCTTC.

This clone was counted once. The chain uses TRBV15 and TRBJ1-6; D call uncertain. Germline V gene lookup returns CDR1 LNHNV and CDR2 YYDKDF (reference sequence). The ends were cut back, 4 bases at V and 6 bases at J, with 13 bases in the middle. The CDR3 length is 15 residues. CDR3 loop: CATSILGRANSPLHF. The CDR3 nucleotides read TGTGCCACCAGCATATTGGGGAGGGCTAATTCACCCCTCCACTTT. Full variable domain (remainder filled in from reference TRBV15 and TRBJ1-6): DAMVIQNPRYQVTQFGKPVTLSCSQTLNHNVMYWYQQKSSQAPKLLFHYYDKDFNNEADTPDNFQSRRPNTSFCFLDIRSPGLGDTAMYLCATSILGRANSPLHFGNGTRLTVT.

The rearrangement links TRBV6-1 to TRBJ1-1, with D unclear. The CDR3 has 14 amino acids. Germline V gives CDR1 MNHNS, CDR2 SASEGT. V lost 7 bases, J lost 2 bases, and 14 bases lay in between. CDR3 in DNA: TGTGCCAGCACCAGAGGGCACACAAACACTGAAGCTTTCTTT. Translation gives CASTRGHTNTEAFF.

The CDR3 sequence: CASSEVRGNTIYF. For the CDR3, the DNA is TGTGCCAGCAGTGAAGTCAGGGGAAACACCATATATTTT. The chain carries TRBV6-1 and TRBJ1-3; D is undetermined. The V gene lost 1 base and the J gene lost 4 bases, with 5 bases spanning the gap. Germline assignment: CDR1 MNHNS and CDR2 SASEGT. CDR3 length equals 13 residues.

This clone has only one observation. The J gene is TRBJ1-5, the V gene TRBV28; TRBD1 might be the D (5 bases). The germline V and J ends were trimmed by 7 bases and 0 bases, with 10 bases remaining between them. The V gene's germline CDR1 is MDHEN and CDR2 SYDVKM. This CDR3 has 14 residues. The CDR3 sequence: CASTRDRSNQPQHF. In DNA, the CDR3 is TGTGCCAGCACCCGGGACCGTAGCAATCAGCCCCAGCATTTT. The variable domain in full, with the rest retrieved from reference TRBV28 and TRBJ1-5, is DVKVTQSSRYLVKRTGEKVFLECVQDMDHENMFWYRQDPGLGLRLIYFSYDVKMKEKGDIPEGYSVSREKKERFSLILESASTNQTSMYLCASTRDRSNQPQHFGDGTRLSIL.

This chain links TRBV29-1 with TRBJ2-3, with D hard to call. The CDR3 has 13 residues. From germline, CDR1 is SQVTM and CDR2 ANQGSEA. Trimming removed 3 bases at V and 1 base at J, with 8 bases between. The CDR3 nucleotides are TGCAGCGTTGATCGCCAGGGCACAGATACGCAGTATTTT. Translated, it gives CSVDRQGTDTQYF.

The rearrangement uses TRBV7-3 and TRBJ2-7; a possible D gene is TRBD1 (6 bases). Germline V CDR1 and CDR2: SGHTA, FQGTGA. The CDR3 is 13 residues long. V was clipped by 2 bases and J by 3 bases, with 8 bases between them. CDR3: CASSLLQGYEQYF. The DNA of the CDR3 is TGTGCCAGCAGCTTATTACAGGGCTACGAGCAGTACTTC.

This clone occurred a few times. The chain carries TRBV28 and TRBJ2-7, with 7 bases lining up with TRBD1. The CDR3 is 16 residues long. The germline gives CDR1 MDHEN, CDR2 SYDVKM. V was clipped by 7 bases and J by 3 bases; unmatched bases: 15. CDR3 amino acids: CASIGVDRVTHYEQYF. The CDR3 DNA sequence: TGTGCCAGCATCGGGGTAGACAGGGTGACGCACTACGAGCAGTACTTC.

DNA for the CDR3: TGTGCCAGCAGAACACTAGCGAGCGGGGGAACCGGGGAGCTGTTTTTT. Encoded protein: CASRTLASGGTGELFF. The chain has TRBV27 and TRBJ2-2, with 8 bases fitting TRBD2. The trim removed 6 bases at V and 5 bases at J, leaving 11 bases unmatched. The CDR3 extends over 16 amino acids. Looked up from germline, CDR1 is MNHEY and CDR2 is SMNVEV (reference sequence).

This sequence joins TRBV7-9 and TRBJ1-1; TRBD1 matches 8 bases. This CDR3 comprises 16 residues. J was trimmed by 11 bases and V by 3 bases; bases with no gene match: 17. Germline V gene data show CDR1 as SEHNR and CDR2 as FQNEAQ (reference sequence). In nucleotides, the CDR3 is TGTGCCAGCAGCTTTGGGAGGACAGGGCGGGGGTTCGAGGCTTTCTTT. Translated: CASSFGRTGRGFEAFF.

The rearrangement uses TRBV1 and TRBJ2-3. TRBV1 is shown as a pseudogene. The CDR3 totals 16 residues. CDR3 nucleotides: TGCACCAGCAGCCAAGCCGGGACCGCCTTGCGAGATACGCAGTATTTT. Protein: CTSSQAGTALRDTQYF.

The chain recombines TRBV5-1 with TRBJ2-3; D unresolved. The CDR3 loop spans 14 amino acids. Between the trimmed V and J ends, which lost 0 bases and 2 bases, there was a span of 7 bases. Germline loops: CDR1 SGHRS, CDR2 YFSETQ. The CDR3 reads CASSLDSSTDTQYF. CDR3 nucleotide sequence: TGCGCCAGCAGCTTGGATTCGTCCACAGATACGCAGTATTTT.